Presented here are 12 T cell receptor beta chains from one specimen sequenced in a study of cytomegalovirus exposure and HLA in healthy donors. The PCR was carried out with 60 Vbeta primers and 13 Jbeta primers. The protocol was immunoSEQ multiplex PCR, while the TCRdb copy is restricted to in-frame clones and leaves out a portion. Seen here are approximately 65,000 clones, 68% observed once, and the top ten hold over 15%. The sequencing input was PBMCs. The receptors stem from a man aged 40-50 years in good health and CMV-seropositive.

This clone was detected a few times. The chain joins TRBV7-6 to TRBJ2-1; D may be TRBD2 (6 bases). This CDR3 is 14 amino acids long. With 0 bases removed from V and 9 bases from J, the gap between germline ends came to 12 bases. The V gene's germline CDR1 is SGHVS and CDR2 FNYEAQ. This CDR3 reads CASSLALGGGEQFF. CDR3 DNA: TGTGCCAGCAGCTTAGCGTTGGGGGGAGGTGAGCAGTTCTTC.

V usage is TRBV18 and J usage is TRBJ1-1; D unresolved. Germline loops: CDR1 KGHSH, CDR2 LQKENI. CDR3 length equals 14 residues. The V end was cut by 6 bases, the J end by 4 bases, with 15 bases between. The DNA of the CDR3 is TGTGCCAGCTCTCTCTCCGGGGAGGGCACTGAAGCTTTCTTT. Its translation is CASSLSGEGTEAFF.

This clone has only one observation. The chain links TRBV13 to TRBJ2-2; weak D call: TRBD2 (6 bases). The CDR3 is 16 residues long. Trimming removed 5 bases from V and 0 bases from J, with 13 bases in between. Germline V gene sequence: CDR1 PRHDT, CDR2 FYEKMQ (reference sequence). The CDR3 DNA reads TGTGCCAGCAGCCCAGCCGGGACTTCGAACACCGGGGAGCTGTTTTTT. This translates into CASSPAGTSNTGELFF.

The chain uses TRBV4-2 and TRBJ2-7, with 7 bases lining up with TRBD1. The V segment lost 3 bases and the J segment 5 bases; nucleotides outside the gene matches: 19. CDR1 and CDR2 from the germline V gene are LGHNA and YNFKEQ. The CDR3 is 18 amino acids. The CDR3: CASSQGTGQTPLSHEQYF. The CDR3 nucleotides are TGTGCCAGCAGCCAGGGGACGGGACAGACACCTCTTAGCCACGAGCAGTACTTC.

The chain links TRBV19 to TRBJ2-6, with D unresolved. Germline CDR1 reads LNHDA; CDR2 reads SQIVND (reference sequence). The CDR3 is 16 amino acids. Trimming left V 5 bases short and J 3 bases short, with 14 bases between. The CDR3 sequence: CASSSQYGVGANVLTF. Here the CDR3 DNA reads TGTGCCAGTAGTTCCCAATACGGTGTTGGGGCCAACGTCCTGACTTTC.

The chain carries TRBV7-2 and TRBJ2-2; 13 bases align to TRBD2. V lost 4 bases to trimming and J lost 4 bases; unmatched junction nucleotides: 9. The CDR3 is 18 residues long. Germline-derived CDR1 and CDR2 are SGHTA and FQGNSA. The CDR3 bases are TGTGCCAGCAGCTCGGGACTAGCGGGATCCCAGGGCACCGGGGAGCTGTTTTTT. The encoded protein is CASSSGLAGSQGTGELFF.

On this clone: The junction differs from germline at one of its ends, possibly a read error. The V and J genes are TRBV7-9 and TRBJ2-7; D is uncertain. The CDR3 is 12 residues long. The germline gives CDR1 SEHNR, CDR2 FQNEAQ (reference sequence). For the CDR3, the DNA is TGTTCCAGCAGCTTAGTGGCCCGCGAGCAGTACTTC. The encoded protein is CSSSLVAREQYF.

This clone was recorded a few times. The chain links TRBV11-3 to TRBJ2-5; 8 bases align to TRBD2. The CDR3 is made up of 16 amino acids. CDR1 and CDR2 from the germline V gene are SGHNT and YENEEA. The junction had 12 bases not matched to a gene; V was cut back by 4 bases and J by 5 bases. The CDR3 here is CASSSTGASGLETQYF. DNA of the CDR3: TGTGCCAGCAGCTCCACGGGTGCTAGCGGGTTGGAGACCCAGTACTTC.

The rearrangement links TRBV5-1 to TRBJ2-1; 9 nucleotides line up with TRBD1. J gave up 6 bases and V 3 bases, and 7 bases lay outside the gene matches. CDR3 length: 15 residues. The germline V gene encodes CDR1 SGHRS and CDR2 YFSETQ. DNA of the CDR3: TGCGCCAGCAGCTCGGGACAGGGAGGAGTCAATGAGCAGTTCTTC. Its protein is CASSSGQGGVNEQFF. The whole variable domain, remainder taken from reference TRBV5-1 and TRBJ2-1, is KAGVTQTPRYLIKTRGQQVTLSCSPISGHRSVSWYQQTPGQGLQFLFEYFSETQRNKGNFPGRFSGRQFSNSRSEMNVSTLELGDSALYLCASSSGQGGVNEQFFGPGTRLTVL.

This chain uses TRBV2 with TRBJ1-3; D not resolved. The germline V gene has CDR1 SNHLY and CDR2 FYNNEI. Trimming took off 6 bases at V and 0 bases at J, with 3 bases between the two ends. This CDR3 contains 12 residues. CDR3 nucleotide sequence: TGTGCCAGCAGCGTCTCTGGAAACACCATATATTTT. Translated, it gives CASSVSGNTIYF. Drawing the rest from reference TRBV2 and TRBJ1-3, the complete variable domain is EPEVTQTPSHQVTQMGQEVILRCVPISNHLYFYWYRQILGQKVEFLVSFYNNEISEKSEIFDDQFSVERPDGSNFTLKIRSTKLEDSAMYFCASSVSGNTIYFGEGSWLTVV.

The gene calls are TRBV5-1 and TRBJ1-4; a weak D match, TRBD1 (5 bases). Trimming took 0 bases from V and 4 from J, leaving 16 bases between them. Looked up from germline, CDR1 is SGHRS and CDR2 is YFSETQ. This CDR3 contains 17 residues. This chain's CDR3 is CASSLAWGASSNEKLFF. The CDR3 region has the DNA TGCGCCAGCAGCTTGGCCTGGGGCGCGTCAAGTAATGAAAAACTGTTTTTT.

CDR3 protein: CASSPTGLANEQFF. The CDR3 nucleotides are TGTGCCAGCAGCCCCACTGGACTAGCGAATGAGCAGTTCTTC. The rearrangement links TRBV7-9 to TRBJ2-1; 9 nucleotides line up with TRBD2. The CDR3 spans 14 residues. The junction had 6 bases not matched to a gene; V was cut back by 5 bases and J by 7 bases. Per germline, CDR1 SEHNR and CDR2 FQNEAQ (reference sequence).